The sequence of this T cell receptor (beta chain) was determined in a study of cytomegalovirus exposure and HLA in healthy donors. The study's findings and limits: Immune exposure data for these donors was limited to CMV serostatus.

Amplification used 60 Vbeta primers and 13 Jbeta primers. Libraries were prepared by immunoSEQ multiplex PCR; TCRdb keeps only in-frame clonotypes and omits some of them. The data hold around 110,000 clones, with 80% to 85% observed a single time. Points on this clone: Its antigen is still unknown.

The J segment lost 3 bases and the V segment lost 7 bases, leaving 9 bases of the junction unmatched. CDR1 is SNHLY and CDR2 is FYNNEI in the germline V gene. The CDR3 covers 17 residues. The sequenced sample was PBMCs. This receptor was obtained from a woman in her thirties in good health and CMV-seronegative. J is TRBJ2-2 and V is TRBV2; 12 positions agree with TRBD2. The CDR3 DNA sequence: TGTGCCAGCATGCGTCGACTAGCGGGAGAACACACCGGGGAGCTGTTTTTT. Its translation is CASMRRLAGEHTGELFF. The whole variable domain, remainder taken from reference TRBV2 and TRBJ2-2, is EPEVTQTPSHQVTQMGQEVILRCVPISNHLYFYWYRQILGQKVEFLVSFYNNEISEKSEIFDDQFSVERPDGSNFTLKIRSTKLEDSAMYFCASMRRLAGEHTGELFFGEGSRLTVL.